What follows is one TCR beta chain and its context. The data are from a study of glioma-infiltrating T cells. The iRepertoire nested amplicon-rescue multiplex PCR amplified TCR alpha and beta CDR3s from RNA. For one-step reverse transcription and amplification, roughly 95-400 ng of tissue mRNA or PBMC total RNA was used. TCRdb re-called the multiplex PCR reads with MiXCR, one entry per CDR3 protein. The table includes 95,000 to 150,000 distinct CDR3 sequences, 20% to 25% detected once. The CDR3 extends over 14 amino acids. CDR1 and CDR2 (germline): SGHRS, YFSETQ. V dropped 3 bases and J dropped 2; count of bases not matched to a gene: 4.

The sample was glioma tissue, nonneoplastic brain tissue, or PBMCs (not recorded which). The sequence came from a human donor with low-grade glioma or glioblastoma, undergoing nonglioma brain surgery, or in good health (not recorded which). The V gene is TRBV5-1, the J gene TRBJ2-7; 8 positions agree with TRBD1. The CDR3 DNA reads TGCGCCAGCAGCTCCGGGACAGGACCCTACGAGCAGTACTTC. Residues: CASSSGTGPYEQYF.